This TCR beta chain stems from a study of T cell repertoires in cytomegalovirus infection. Study findings and constraints: Clonotypes of TCR beta that were HLA-C-restricted and CMV-specific dominated the ex vivo response.

This clonotype occurred a few times. Its antigen is unknown. Each CDR3 protein is one row after TCRdb ran MiXCR on the reads. Found here are 97,000 or so distinct CDR3 sequences, 16% of them singletons; the top ten hold roughly 8%. The sequencing sample was made of PBMCs. The clonotype originates from a human donor in good health (CMV status not recorded). Some clones in this sample may be carry-over from other donors' samples.

For the CDR3, the DNA is TGTGCCAGCAGTCCCATGGACAGGGGGCGCGCAGATACGCAGTATTTT. The encoded protein is CASSPMDRGRADTQYF. The rearrangement links TRBV27 to TRBJ2-3, with 11 bases lining up with TRBD1. V dropped 5 bases and J dropped 4; count of bases not matched to a gene: 8. CDR1 MNHEY and CDR2 SMNVEV come from the germline V gene (reference sequence). The length of the CDR3 is 16 residues.